A single sample gave rise to the 5 T cell receptor beta chains below, sequenced in a study of identical twins (dated by TCRdb to about 2016). Libraries were built with 5' RACE. Sequencer: Illumina HiSeq 2000. TCRdb trimmed public reads at Q25 via fastp, called clones via MiXCR and kept in-frame beta chains. Every entry covers one CDR3 protein and lists the most common genes and DNA from its rows. Within this sample are around 1.7 million distinct CDR3 sequences, with less than 35% of them counted one time only. The ten largest clones capture approximately 0.25% of the sample. The sample comprised cord blood. These receptors were taken from a newborn girl in good health.

Turning to this clonotype: An end of the junction does not agree with germline; a read error may underlie this. This chain connects TRBV5-1 to TRBJ1-1; 9 positions agree with TRBD1. Germline loops: CDR1 SGHRS, CDR2 YFSETQ. The CDR3 covers 16 residues. DNA of the CDR3: TGCGCCAGCGGCTTGGACAGGGGCCGATCAAACACTGAAGCTTTCTTT. Translation: CASGLDRGRSNTEAFF.

Notes on this clonotype: Germline is not matched at one junction end, which may reflect a read error. The chain is built from TRBV3-1 and TRBJ1-2; unclear D gene. In germline, CDR1 is LGHDT, CDR2 YNNKEL (reference sequence). The CDR3 runs to 13 residues. CDR3 nucleotides: TGTGCCAGCGGCCAGGACCTAAACTATGGCTACACCTTC. Residues: CASGQDLNYGYTF.

This clonotype showed up just a few times. The gene calls are TRBV10-3 and TRBJ2-7; D is perhaps TRBD2 (5 bases). The germline V gene encodes CDR1 ENHRY and CDR2 SYGVKD. V shed 0 bases and J shed 7 bases, with 16 bases lying between them. The CDR3 consists of 15 residues. CDR3 sequence: CAISESWRAYNEQYF. CDR3 DNA: TGTGCCATCAGTGAGTCGTGGCGGGCTTACAATGAGCAGTACTTC.

The CDR3: CASSKGGPETNTGELFF. CDR3 bases: TGTGCCAGCAGCAAAGGGGGTCCGGAAACGAACACCGGGGAGCTGTTTTTT. The rearrangement links TRBV21-1 to TRBJ2-2. TRBV21-1 is labeled a pseudogene. This CDR3 spans 17 amino acids.

This clonotype was detected a few times. The junction shows a germline mismatch at one end, possibly a read error. The V call is TRBV7-7, the J call TRBJ2-5, with 10 nucleotides matching TRBD2. CDR1 is SSHAT, CDR2 FNYEAQ, per germline (reference sequence). The CDR3 extends over 16 amino acids. CDR3 sequence reads: CASSLRTSGYQETQYF. Here the CDR3 DNA reads TGTGCTAGCAGCTTGAGGACTAGCGGTTACCAAGAGACCCAGTACTTC.